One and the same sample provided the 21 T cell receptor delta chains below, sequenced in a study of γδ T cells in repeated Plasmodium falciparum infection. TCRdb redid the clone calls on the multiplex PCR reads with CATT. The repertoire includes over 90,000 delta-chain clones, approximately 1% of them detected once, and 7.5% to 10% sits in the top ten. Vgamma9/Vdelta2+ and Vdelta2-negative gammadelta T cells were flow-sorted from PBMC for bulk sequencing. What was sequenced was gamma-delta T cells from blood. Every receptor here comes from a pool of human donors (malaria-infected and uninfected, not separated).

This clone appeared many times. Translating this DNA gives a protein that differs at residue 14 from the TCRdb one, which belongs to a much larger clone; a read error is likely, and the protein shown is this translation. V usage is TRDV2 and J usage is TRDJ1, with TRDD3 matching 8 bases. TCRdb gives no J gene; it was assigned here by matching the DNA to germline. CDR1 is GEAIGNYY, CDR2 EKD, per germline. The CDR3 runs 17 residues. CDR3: CACDTVTGGPPTDELIF. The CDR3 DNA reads TGTGCCTGTGACACCGTGACTGGGGGCCCACCCACCGATGAACTCATCTTT.

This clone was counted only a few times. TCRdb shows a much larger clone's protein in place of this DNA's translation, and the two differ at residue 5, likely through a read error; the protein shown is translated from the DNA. CDR3 protein: CACDATLNWASWDTRQMFF. CDR3 sequence (DNA): TGTGCCTGTGACGCCACGTTGAACTGGGCTTCCTGGGACACCCGACAGATGTTTTTC. The V and J genes are TRDV2 and TRDJ3, with a weak D call TRDD3 (6 bases). Assignment of the J gene here rests on matching the DNA to germline, because TCRdb gives none. The CDR3 has 19 amino acids. Per germline, CDR1 GEAIGNYY and CDR2 EKD. The germline V and J ends were trimmed by 3 bases and 1 base, with 18 bases remaining between them.

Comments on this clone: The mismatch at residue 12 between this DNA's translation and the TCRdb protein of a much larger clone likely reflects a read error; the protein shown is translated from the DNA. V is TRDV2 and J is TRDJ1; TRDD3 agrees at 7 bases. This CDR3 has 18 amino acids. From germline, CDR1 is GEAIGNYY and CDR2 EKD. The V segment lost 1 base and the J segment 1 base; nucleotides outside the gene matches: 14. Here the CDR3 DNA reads TGTGCCTGTGACACGCTGGGGGCTGAGAACTTGTTCACCGATAAACTCATCTTT. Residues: CACDTLGAENLFTDKLIF.

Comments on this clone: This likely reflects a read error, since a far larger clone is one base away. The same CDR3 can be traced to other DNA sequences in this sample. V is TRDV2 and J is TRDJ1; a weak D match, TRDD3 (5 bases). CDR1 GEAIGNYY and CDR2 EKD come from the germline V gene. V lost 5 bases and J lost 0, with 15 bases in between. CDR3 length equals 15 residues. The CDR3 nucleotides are TGTGCCTGTGTCGCAGTGCTGGGCTACACCGATAAACTCATCTTT. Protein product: CACVAVLGYTDKLIF.

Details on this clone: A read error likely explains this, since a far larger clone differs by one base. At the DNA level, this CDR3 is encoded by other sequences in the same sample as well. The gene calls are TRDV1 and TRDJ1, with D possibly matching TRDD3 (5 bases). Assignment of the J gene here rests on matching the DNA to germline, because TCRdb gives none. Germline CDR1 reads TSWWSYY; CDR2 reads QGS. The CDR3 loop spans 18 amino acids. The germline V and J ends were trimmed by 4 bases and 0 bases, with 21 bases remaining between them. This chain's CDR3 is CALGALRRGRVHTDKLIF. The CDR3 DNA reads TGTGCTCTTGGGGCGCTTCGCCGGGGACGGGTCCACACCGATAAACTCATCTTT.

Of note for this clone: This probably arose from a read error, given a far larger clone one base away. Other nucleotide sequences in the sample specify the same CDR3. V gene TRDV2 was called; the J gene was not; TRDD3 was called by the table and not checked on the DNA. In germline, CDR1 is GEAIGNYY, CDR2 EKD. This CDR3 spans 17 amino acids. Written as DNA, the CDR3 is TGTGCCTGTGACACCGAGACTGGGGGATACGGGGGCTACGAACTCATCTTC. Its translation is CACDTETGGYGGYELIF.

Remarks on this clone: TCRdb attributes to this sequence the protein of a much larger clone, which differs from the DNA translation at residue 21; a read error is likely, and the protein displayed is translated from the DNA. This CDR3 reads CAASSGPFPIPYWGIRVLWNRKYTDKLIF. The DNA for the CDR3 is TGTGCAGCAAGCTCTGGCCCTTTTCCTATACCGTACTGGGGGATACGCGTATTGTGGAATCGTAAGTACACCGATAAACTCATCTTT. This chain joins TRAV29/DV5 and TRDJ1; 13 nucleotides align to TRDD3. The germline V gene encodes CDR1 NSMFDY and CDR2 ISSIKDK. The J segment lost 0 bases and the V segment lost 1 base, leaving 42 bases of the junction unmatched. This CDR3 has 29 residues.

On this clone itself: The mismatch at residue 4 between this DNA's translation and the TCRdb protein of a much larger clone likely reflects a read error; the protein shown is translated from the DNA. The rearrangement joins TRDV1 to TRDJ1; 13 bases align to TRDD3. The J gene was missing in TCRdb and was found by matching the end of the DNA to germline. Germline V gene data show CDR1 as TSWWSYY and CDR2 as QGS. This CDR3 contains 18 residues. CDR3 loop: CALEERYNWGIRSDKLIF. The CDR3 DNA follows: TGTGCTCTTGAGGAACGCTACAACTGGGGGATACGATCCGATAAACTCATCTTT.

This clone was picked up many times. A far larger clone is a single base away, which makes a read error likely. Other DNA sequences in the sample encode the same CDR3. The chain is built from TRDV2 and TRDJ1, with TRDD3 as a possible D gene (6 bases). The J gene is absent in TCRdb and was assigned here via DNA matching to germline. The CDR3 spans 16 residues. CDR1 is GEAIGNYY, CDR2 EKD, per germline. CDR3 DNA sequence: TGTGCCTGTGACACGGTGGGAGGGGGACCCACCGACAAACTCATCTTT. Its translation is CACDTVGGGPTDKLIF.

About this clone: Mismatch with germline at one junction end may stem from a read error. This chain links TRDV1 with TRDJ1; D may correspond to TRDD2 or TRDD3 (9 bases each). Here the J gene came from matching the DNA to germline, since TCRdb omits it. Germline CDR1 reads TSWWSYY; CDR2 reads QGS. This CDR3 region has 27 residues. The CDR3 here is CSGAPFLRAQVARNSWGIPPYTDKLIF. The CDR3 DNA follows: TGCTCTGGGGCGCCCTTCCTACGTGCACAAGTGGCTCGAAACTCCTGGGGGATCCCTCCGTACACCGATAAACTCATCTTT.

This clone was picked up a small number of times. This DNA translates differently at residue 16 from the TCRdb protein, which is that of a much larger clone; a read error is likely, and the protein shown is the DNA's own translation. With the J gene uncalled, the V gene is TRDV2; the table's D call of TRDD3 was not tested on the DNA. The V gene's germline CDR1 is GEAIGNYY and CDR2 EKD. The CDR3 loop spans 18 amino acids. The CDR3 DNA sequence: TGTGCCTGTGACACCGGGTACTGGGGGAAACCCGGGACCGATAAACCCATCTTT. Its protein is CACDTGYWGKPGTDKPIF.

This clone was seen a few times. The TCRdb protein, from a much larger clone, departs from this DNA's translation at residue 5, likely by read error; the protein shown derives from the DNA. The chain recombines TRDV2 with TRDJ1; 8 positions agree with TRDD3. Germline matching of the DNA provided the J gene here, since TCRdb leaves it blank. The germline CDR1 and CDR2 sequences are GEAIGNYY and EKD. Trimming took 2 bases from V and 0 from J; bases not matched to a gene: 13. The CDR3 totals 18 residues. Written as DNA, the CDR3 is TGTGCCTGTGACATCAGGTCTGGGGGAACGTGGTACACCGATAAACTCATCTTT. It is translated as CACDIRSGGTWYTDKLIF.

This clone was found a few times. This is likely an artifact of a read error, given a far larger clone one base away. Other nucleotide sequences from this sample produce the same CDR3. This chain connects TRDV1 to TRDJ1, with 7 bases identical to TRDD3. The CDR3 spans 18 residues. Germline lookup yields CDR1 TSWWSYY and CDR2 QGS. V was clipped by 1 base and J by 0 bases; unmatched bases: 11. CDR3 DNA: TGTGCTCTTGGGGAACCGTTACTGGGGAACTCGTACACCGATAAACTCATCTTT. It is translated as CALGEPLLGNSYTDKLIF.

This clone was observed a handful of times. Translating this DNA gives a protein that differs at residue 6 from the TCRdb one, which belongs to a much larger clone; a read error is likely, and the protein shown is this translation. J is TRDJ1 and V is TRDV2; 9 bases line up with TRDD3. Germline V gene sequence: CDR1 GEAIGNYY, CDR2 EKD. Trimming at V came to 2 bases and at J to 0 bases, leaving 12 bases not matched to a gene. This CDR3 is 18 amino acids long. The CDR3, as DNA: TGTGCCTGTGACAGAGAACTGGGGGACCCCACTTACACCGATAAACTCATCTTT. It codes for CACDRELGDPTYTDKLIF.

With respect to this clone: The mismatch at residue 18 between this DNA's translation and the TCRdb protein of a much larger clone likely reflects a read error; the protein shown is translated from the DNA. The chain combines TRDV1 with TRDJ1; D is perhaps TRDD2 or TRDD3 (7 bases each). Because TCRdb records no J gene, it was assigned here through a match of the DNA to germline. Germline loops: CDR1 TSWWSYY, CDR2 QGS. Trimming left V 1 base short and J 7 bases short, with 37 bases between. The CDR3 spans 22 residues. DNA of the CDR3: TGTGCTCTTGGGGAACCATTCCTACGGGTCACTACAGCTGGGGGCCGACTCAGTAAACTCATCTTT. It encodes CALGEPFLRVTTAGGRLSKLIF.

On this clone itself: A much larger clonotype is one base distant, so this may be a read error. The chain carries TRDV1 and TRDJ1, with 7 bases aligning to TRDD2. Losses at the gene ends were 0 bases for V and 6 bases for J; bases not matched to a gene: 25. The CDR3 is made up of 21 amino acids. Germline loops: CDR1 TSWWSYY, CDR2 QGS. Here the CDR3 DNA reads TGTGCTCTTGGGGAACTCATTCCTACAAGTGAGCTGGGCGAGCCCTCCTATAAACTCATCTTT. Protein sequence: CALGELIPTSELGEPSYKLIF.

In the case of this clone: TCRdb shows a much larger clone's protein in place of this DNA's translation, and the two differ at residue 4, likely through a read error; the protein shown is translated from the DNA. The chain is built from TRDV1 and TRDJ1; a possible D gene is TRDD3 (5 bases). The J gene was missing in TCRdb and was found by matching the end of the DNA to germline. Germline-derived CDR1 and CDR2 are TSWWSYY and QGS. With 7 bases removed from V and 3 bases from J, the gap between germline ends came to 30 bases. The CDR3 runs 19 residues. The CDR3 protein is CALEEPPGVIPQYADKLIF. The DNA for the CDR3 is TGTGCTCTTGAGGAGCCGCCGGGGGTTATCCCCCAGTACGCCGATAAACTCATCTTT.

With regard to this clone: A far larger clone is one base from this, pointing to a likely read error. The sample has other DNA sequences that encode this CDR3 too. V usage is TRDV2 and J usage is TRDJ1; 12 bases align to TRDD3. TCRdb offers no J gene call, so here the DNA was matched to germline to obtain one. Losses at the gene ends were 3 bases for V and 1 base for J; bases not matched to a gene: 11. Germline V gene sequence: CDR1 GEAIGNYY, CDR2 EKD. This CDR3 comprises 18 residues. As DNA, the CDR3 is TGTGCCTGTGACGCATTACTGGGGGATACTACAGGCACCGATAAACTCATCTTT. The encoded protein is CACDALLGDTTGTDKLIF.

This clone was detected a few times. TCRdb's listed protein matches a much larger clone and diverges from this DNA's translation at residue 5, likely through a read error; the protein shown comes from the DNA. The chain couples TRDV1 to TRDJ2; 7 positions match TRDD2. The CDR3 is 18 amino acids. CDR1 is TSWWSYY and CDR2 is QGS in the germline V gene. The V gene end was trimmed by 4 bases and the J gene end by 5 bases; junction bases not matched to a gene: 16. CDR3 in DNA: TGTGCTCTTGGGGGACAGGTTCCTACTATATCCGTTACAGCACAACTCTTCTTT. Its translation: CALGGQVPTISVTAQLFF.

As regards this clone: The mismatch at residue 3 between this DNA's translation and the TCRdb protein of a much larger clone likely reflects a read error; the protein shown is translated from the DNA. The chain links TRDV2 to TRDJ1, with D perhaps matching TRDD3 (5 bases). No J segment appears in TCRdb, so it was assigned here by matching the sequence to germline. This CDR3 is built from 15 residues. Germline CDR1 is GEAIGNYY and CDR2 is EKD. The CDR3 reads CARDGITEYTDKLIF. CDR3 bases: TGTGCCCGTGACGGGATTACTGAATACACCGATAAACTCATCTTT.

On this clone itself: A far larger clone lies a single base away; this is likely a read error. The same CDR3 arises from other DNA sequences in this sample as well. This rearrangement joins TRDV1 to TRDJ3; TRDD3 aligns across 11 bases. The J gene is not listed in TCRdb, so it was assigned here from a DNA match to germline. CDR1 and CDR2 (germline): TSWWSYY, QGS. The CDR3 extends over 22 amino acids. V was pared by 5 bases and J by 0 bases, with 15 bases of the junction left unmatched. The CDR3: CALGRTWGIRVSSSWDTRQMFF. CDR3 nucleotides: TGTGCTCTTGGGCGAACGTGGGGGATACGCGTTTCAAGCTCCTGGGACACCCGACAGATGTTTTTC.